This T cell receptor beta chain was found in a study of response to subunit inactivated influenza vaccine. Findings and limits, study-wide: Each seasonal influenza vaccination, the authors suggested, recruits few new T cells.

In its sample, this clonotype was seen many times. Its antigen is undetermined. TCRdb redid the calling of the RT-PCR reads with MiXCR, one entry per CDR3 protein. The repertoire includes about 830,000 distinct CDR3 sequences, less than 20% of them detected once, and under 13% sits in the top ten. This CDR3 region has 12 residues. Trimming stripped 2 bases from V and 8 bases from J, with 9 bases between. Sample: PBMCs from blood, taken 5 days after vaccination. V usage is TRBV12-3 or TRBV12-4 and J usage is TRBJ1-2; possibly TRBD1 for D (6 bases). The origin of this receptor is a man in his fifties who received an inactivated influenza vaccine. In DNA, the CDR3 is TGTGCCAGCAGTTTACGTGGGACAGGCTACACCTTC. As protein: CASSLRGTGYTF.